Described below is a single T cell receptor (beta chain) sequence and its context. Its target is unknown. The record originates from a study of blood T cells in healthy people across ages. Study observations and caveats: Researchers said unsorted PBMCs prevented a conclusive naive versus antigen-experienced comparison.

There are 13 residues in the CDR3. Germline lookup yields CDR1 SGDLS and CDR2 YYNGEE. Trimming shortened V by 5 bases and J by 5 bases, and 13 bases separated the two germline ends. Next came a second PCR, run for about 6 to 12 cycles, which used a sample-barcoded 5' primer along with a J-beta primer mix. Each CDR3 protein gets one entry after TCRdb re-called the 5' RACE reads with MiXCR. This table has some 1.4 million distinct CDR3 sequences, around 42% appearing once. Sequenced material: blood. The chain uses TRBV9 and TRBJ1-1; D gene uncertain. The receptor comes from a young woman in good health. CDR3 in amino acids: CASSDGEGTEAFF. The CDR3 bases are TGTGCCAGCAGTGATGGGGAAGGGACTGAAGCTTTCTTT.